These 21 T cell receptor beta chains were sequenced from one sample in a study of shared clonotypes between healthy human individuals. TCRdb's table, derived via immunoSEQ multiplex PCR, lists solely in-frame clones and lacks some. The table includes about 1 million clones, around 76% detected once. Source material: memory CD4+ T cells sorted from blood. The subset was: CD45RA-negative fraction. These receptor sequences come from a man aged 18 to 30 in good health.

This clone was picked up one time. This sequence may be a read error, since a much larger clone differs from it by one base. The V gene is TRBV7-8, the J gene TRBJ2-3; D is undetermined. The CDR3 length is 11 residues. The V gene's germline CDR1 is SGHVS and CDR2 FQNEAQ. V lost 8 bases and J lost 5, with 8 bases in between. CDR3 bases: TGTGCCAGCCGAGCTGGAGATACGCAGTATTTT. It specifies CASRAGDTQYF.

This sequence joins TRBV2 and TRBJ2-3; 13 bases are a match to TRBD2. CDR3 size: 15 residues. Germline loops: CDR1 SNHLY, CDR2 FYNNEI. With 6 bases clipped from V and 4 bases from J, the junction kept 4 bases outside the gene matches. The CDR3 nucleotides are TGTGCCAGCAGCGGGACTAGCGGGGCGTCAGATACGCAGTATTTT. As protein: CASSGTSGASDTQYF.

The chain combines TRBV7-2 with TRBJ2-5, with D perhaps given as TRBD1 or TRBD2 (7 bases each). V gave up 4 bases and J gave up 1 base, with 13 bases separating them. The germline V gene has CDR1 SGHTA and CDR2 FQGNSA. The CDR3 is made up of 15 amino acids. The CDR3 loop is CASSSRGGPQETQYF. For the CDR3, the DNA is TGTGCCAGCAGCTCCAGGGGGGGGCCCCAAGAGACCCAGTACTTC. Filled out from reference TRBV7-2 and TRBJ2-5, the complete variable domain reads GAGVSQSPSNKVTEKGKDVELRCDPISGHTALYWYRQSLGQGLEFLIYFQGNSAPDKSGLPSDRFSAERTGGSVSTLTIQRTQQEDSAVYLCASSSRGGPQETQYFGPGTRLLVL.

In this sample, this clone turned up a few times. This rearrangement joins TRBV10-2 to TRBJ2-7; TRBD1 agrees at 9 bases. This CDR3 contains 15 residues. Losses at the gene ends were 3 bases for V and 4 bases for J; bases not matched to a gene: 7. Germline-derived CDR1 and CDR2 are WSHSY and SAAADI. As DNA, the CDR3 is TGCGCCAGCAGTGATGGGGGACAGGGTTTGTACGAGCAGTACTTC. Encoded protein: CASSDGGQGLYEQYF.

This chain links TRBV5-1 with TRBJ1-1; D is possibly TRBD1 (5 bases). V shed 3 bases and J shed 5 bases, with 11 bases lying between them. The CDR3 has 13 amino acids. The germline V gene has CDR1 SGHRS and CDR2 YFSETQ. DNA for the CDR3: TGCGCCAGCAGCTCTGGGGGGTGGACTGAAGCTTTCTTT. Its protein product is CASSSGGWTEAFF. Looking up the rest from reference TRBV5-1 and TRBJ1-1 gives the full variable domain: KAGVTQTPRYLIKTRGQQVTLSCSPISGHRSVSWYQQTPGQGLQFLFEYFSETQRNKGNFPGRFSGRQFSNSRSEMNVSTLELGDSALYLCASSSGGWTEAFFGQGTRLTVV.

The genes are TRBV6-1 and TRBJ2-2, with 8 bases fitting TRBD2. Germline CDR1 reads MNHNS; CDR2 reads SASEGT. This CDR3 contains 14 residues. V shed 7 bases, J shed 6 bases, and the junction held 7 bases outside the gene matches. The CDR3 region has the DNA TGTGCCAGCACTCAGCGGGAGTTTCCCGGGGAGCTGTTTTTT. Translation: CASTQREFPGELFF.

This clone has only one observation. The V gene is TRBV30, the J gene TRBJ1-3; D remains unclear. Germline CDR1 is GTSNPN and CDR2 is SVGIG (reference sequence). The CDR3 has 12 amino acids. V was trimmed by 3 bases and J by 2 bases, leaving 5 bases between them. CDR3 DNA: TGTGCCTGGAGGGAGGCTGGAAACACCATATATTTT. This codes for CAWREAGNTIYF.

This chain links TRBV19 with TRBJ2-7, with 7 bases lining up with TRBD1. There are 15 residues in the CDR3. Germline assignment: CDR1 LNHDA and CDR2 SQIVND (reference sequence). After removal of 8 bases from V and 2 bases from J, the junction contained 12 bases not matched to a gene. The CDR3 protein is CASVWRQGFPYEQYF. The CDR3 region has the DNA TGTGCCAGTGTCTGGAGACAGGGTTTCCCCTACGAGCAGTACTTC.

This chain uses TRBV7-2 with TRBJ2-7; no firm D call. The CDR3 runs 14 residues. Germline CDR1 and CDR2: SGHTA and FQGNSA. The V gene lost 1 base and the J gene lost 7 bases, with 14 bases spanning the gap. CDR3 sequence: CASSLGGDLREQYF. CDR3 bases: TGTGCCAGCAGCTTAGGGGGTGATCTACGAGAGCAGTACTTC. Filled out from reference TRBV7-2 and TRBJ2-7, the complete variable domain reads GAGVSQSPSNKVTEKGKDVELRCDPISGHTALYWYRQSLGQGLEFLIYFQGNSAPDKSGLPSDRFSAERTGGSVSTLTIQRTQQEDSAVYLCASSLGGDLREQYFGPGTRLTVT.

The chain recombines TRBV7-3 with TRBJ2-6; D is perhaps TRBD2 (5 bases). With 4 bases removed from V and 0 bases from J, the gap between germline ends came to 7 bases. Germline values: CDR1 SGHTA, CDR2 FQGTGA. The CDR3 covers 15 residues. The CDR3 nucleotides read TGTGCCAGCAGCTCCGGGGTCTCTGGGGCCAACGTCCTGACTTTC. Protein: CASSSGVSGANVLTF.

The rearrangement joins TRBV2 to TRBJ2-2, with D hard to call. V was shortened by 1 base and J by 6 bases, with 12 bases between the two germline ends. CDR1 and CDR2 (germline): SNHLY, FYNNEI. The CDR3 has 15 residues. The CDR3 sequence: CASSEGGVGSGELFF. CDR3 nucleotide sequence: TGTGCCAGCAGTGAAGGTGGGGTGGGGTCCGGGGAGCTGTTTTTT.

This clone was picked up a small number of times. V gene TRBV5-1 combines with J gene TRBJ2-7; D might be TRBD1 or TRBD2, each matching 6 bases. The CDR3 consists of 14 residues. Germline-derived CDR1 and CDR2 are SGHRS and YFSETQ. Trimming pared 3 bases from V and 3 bases from J, leaving 13 bases between. CDR3 loop: CASSSGGVGYEQYF. Here the CDR3 DNA reads TGCGCCAGCAGCTCCGGGGGCGTAGGCTACGAGCAGTACTTC.

This clone was counted many times. This CDR3 is also generated by other DNA sequences in the sample. The genes are TRBV5-4 and TRBJ2-1; 16 bases line up with TRBD2. The V and J ends lost 4 bases and 2 bases, in that order; junction bases with no gene match: 3. Germline values: CDR1 SGHNT, CDR2 YYREEE (reference sequence). This CDR3 spans 17 amino acids. This CDR3 is CASSKGTSGRAYNEQFF. The CDR3 coding sequence is TGTGCCAGCAGCAAAGGGACTAGCGGGAGGGCCTACAATGAGCAGTTCTTC. Supplemented by reference TRBV5-4 and TRBJ2-1, the full variable domain reads ETGVTQSPTHLIKTRGQQVTLRCSSQSGHNTVSWYQQALGQGPQFIFQYYREEENGRGNFPPRFSGLQFPNYSSELNVNALELDDSALYLCASSKGTSGRAYNEQFFGPGTRLTVL.

This clone has just one count. This chain uses TRBV27 with TRBJ2-1; D possibly corresponds to TRBD1 (5 bases). V was pared by 2 bases and J by 6 bases, with 14 bases between. Germline V CDR1 and CDR2: MNHEY, SMNVEV (reference sequence). The CDR3 loop spans 15 amino acids. The CDR3 coding sequence is TGTGCCAGCAGTTTAAAGGCAGGGTGGTTCAATGAGCAGTTCTTC. This codes for CASSLKAGWFNEQFF.

The genes are TRBV20-1 and TRBJ1-2; D gene uncertain. This CDR3 contains 11 residues. Trimming stripped 3 bases from V and 8 bases from J, with 10 bases between. The germline V gene encodes CDR1 DFQATT and CDR2 SNEGSKA (reference sequence). The CDR3 spells CSASEVPGYTF. The CDR3 DNA is TGCAGTGCTAGCGAAGTACCGGGCTACACCTTC.

Only a few counts were recorded for this clone. The chain combines TRBV5-4 with TRBJ1-4; 7 nucleotides line up with TRBD1. CDR1 SGHNT and CDR2 YYREEE come from the germline V gene (reference sequence). After removal of 2 bases from V and 5 bases from J, the junction contained 6 bases not matched to a gene. CDR3 length equals 15 residues. The CDR3 DNA follows: TGTGCCAGCAGCTTATGGGGACAGCCAAATGAAAAACTGTTTTTT. Its protein product is CASSLWGQPNEKLFF. The full variable domain, with the rest looked up from reference TRBV5-4 and TRBJ1-4, is ETGVTQSPTHLIKTRGQQVTLRCSSQSGHNTVSWYQQALGQGPQFIFQYYREEENGRGNFPPRFSGLQFPNYSSELNVNALELDDSALYLCASSLWGQPNEKLFFGSGTQLSVL.

V usage is TRBV5-1 and J usage is TRBJ2-2; TRBD2 matches 9 bases. The CDR3 has 17 amino acids. J lost 1 base, V lost 1 base, and 5 bases had no gene match. Germline CDR1 SGHRS, CDR2 YFSETQ. The CDR3, as DNA: TGCGCCAGCAGCTTGCGCCCTAGCGGGATGAACACCGGGGAGCTGTTTTTT. Residues: CASSLRPSGMNTGELFF.

This clone was detected only once. Other nucleotide sequences in the sample specify the same CDR3. The V gene is TRBV18, the J gene TRBJ2-2; TRBD1 agrees at 7 bases. From germline, CDR1 is KGHSH and CDR2 LQKENI. This CDR3 has 14 residues. The ends lost 3 bases at V and 4 bases at J; junction bases unmatched: 2. This chain's CDR3 is CASSPDRSTGELFF. In nucleotides, the CDR3 is TGTGCCAGCTCACCGGACAGGTCCACCGGGGAGCTGTTTTTT.

The chain employs TRBV19 and TRBJ2-3, with a weak D call TRBD2 (6 bases). Per the germline V gene, CDR1 is LNHDA and CDR2 is SQIVND (reference sequence). The CDR3 has 14 residues. The V end was cut by 3 bases, the J end by 8 bases, with 15 bases between. The CDR3 nucleotides are TGTGCCAGTAGTATGCCCGGAGGGGTAGGTACGCAGTATTTT. Translating it yields CASSMPGGVGTQYF. Full variable domain (rest looked up from reference TRBV19 and TRBJ2-3): DGGITQSPKYLFRKEGQNVTLSCEQNLNHDAMYWYRQDPGQGLRLIYYSQIVNDFQKGDIAEGYSVSREKKESFPLTVTSAQKNPTAFYLCASSMPGGVGTQYFGPGTRLTVL.

V and J are TRBV5-1 and TRBJ1-2; D remains unclear. The CDR3 length is 14 residues. V lost 0 bases and J lost 2, with 8 bases in between. Germline-derived CDR1 and CDR2 are SGHRS and YFSETQ. CDR3 nucleotide sequence: TGCGCCAGCAGCTTGGAACGGCTCAACTATGGCTACACCTTC. It encodes CASSLERLNYGYTF.

The V call is TRBV6-6, the J call TRBJ2-3; D might be TRBD2 (6 bases). V was cut by 6 bases and J by 2 bases, with 18 bases left in between. CDR3 length: 16 residues. The germline CDR1 and CDR2 sequences are MNHNY and SVGAGI (reference sequence). In DNA, the CDR3 is TGTGCCAGCAGCCCCCTCGGGGCGGGGCCCACAGATACGCAGTATTTT. Residues: CASSPLGAGPTDTQYF.